This TCR beta chain was retrieved from a study of blood T cells in healthy people across ages. With a J-beta primer mix and a sample-barcoded 5' primer, a second PCR ran roughly 6 to 11 cycles. TCRdb re-called the 5' RACE reads through MiXCR, storing one row per CDR3 protein. The sample records 500,000 to 700,000 distinct CDR3 sequences, about 30% being singletons. CDR3 length: 13 amino acids. Between the trimmed V and J ends, which lost 3 bases and 9 bases, there was a span of 12 bases. In germline, CDR1 is MNHEY, CDR2 SVGEGT. This sequence was found in a woman of 80 years or more in good health. The sequencing sample was made of blood. V usage is TRBV6-2 or TRBV6-3 and J usage is TRBJ2-1; a weak D match, TRBD1 (6 bases). The CDR3 DNA reads as TGTGCCAGCAGTTATCACAGGGCCCCTGAGCAGTTCTTC. Encoded protein: CASSYHRAPEQFF.